This T cell receptor beta chain was observed in a study of blood T cell repertoires in COVID-19. Study at large: Sources were T cells, B-cell-depleted T cells, or PBMCs; the material itself was cDNA or gDNA.

This clone was seen only a few times. It was during active infection that Seattle patients were enrolled and then longitudinally followed. As processed by the authors: From reference gene primer amplification, estimates of nucleated cell counts were derived. Data came from immunoSEQ multiplex PCR; TCRdb stores just in-frame clones and leaves some out. The D gene and trimming were derived from the DNA, and the V and J assignments and clone size from that table. The repertoire includes about 480,000 clones, about 91% of them detected once, and roughly 0.9% sits in the top ten. The V end lost 5 bases, the J end lost 3 bases, and 14 bases lay between the germline ends. The germline V gene has CDR1 SGHRS and CDR2 YFSETQ. The CDR3 has 15 amino acids.

V gene TRBV5-1 combines with J gene TRBJ2-2; weak D call: TRBD1 (6 bases). What was sequenced was peripheral blood. This sequence originates from a man aged 18 to 29 with COVID-19, enrolled during active disease. CDR3 sequence: CASRARQGHTGELFF. In DNA form, the CDR3 reads TGCGCCAGCAGGGCAAGGCAGGGGCACACCGGGGAGCTGTTTTTT.